This T cell receptor (beta chain) was recovered during a study of long-term antiretroviral therapy in people with HIV. The count of this clone is one. What it binds is unknown. The CDR3 extends over 15 amino acids. Germline values: CDR1 SEHNR, CDR2 FQNEAQ (reference sequence). J gave up 2 bases and V 5 bases, and 8 bases lay outside the gene matches. The study's findings and limits: Missing from the dataset were any data on ART adherence, viral resistance or therapy changes.

At survey level, the immunoSEQ assay was run in its v3.0 version. Repertoires were generated with immunoSEQ multiplex PCR, while TCRdb's copy carries only in-frame clones and drops some. The profile shows roughly 16,000 clones, 60% to 80% of them singletons. The chain is built from TRBV7-9 and TRBJ2-5; 7 nucleotides match TRBD1. The source of this sequence is a man aged 25-40 years with HIV. This sample comprised unsorted PBMCs, obtained 2.1 years before starting antiretroviral therapy. The CDR3 spells CASSPGQREQETQYF. CDR3 nucleotide sequence: TGTGCCAGCAGCCCGGGACAGCGCGAGCAAGAGACCCAGTACTTC.